This is a list of T cell receptor beta chains from one sample in a study of blood T cell repertoires in COVID-19. Assay: immunoSEQ multiplex PCR; the TCRdb copy retains only in-frame clones and omits some. The sample lists over 95,000 clones, roughly 80% occurring once. Material: peripheral blood. These receptor sequences come from a man between 50 and 59 years old with acute or convalescent COVID-19. The CDR3 runs from the conserved cysteine through the conserved F or W. A D gene is named only where the DNA matches it firmly. Clone size is stated in some rows and not others, as once, few, many or a class when expanded.

cdr3_aa: CASSQAGAGSGTGELFF
cdr3_nt: TGTGCCAGCAGCCAAGCCGGAGCAGGGTCTGGAACCGGGGAGCTGTTTTTT
d_call: NA
v_call: TRBV3-1/TRBV3-2
clone_size: NA
j_call: TRBJ2-2

cdr3_aa: CASSAGRSSGGEEQFF
cdr3_nt: TGTGCCAGCAGCGCCGGGAGGTCTAGCGGGGGAGAGGAGCAGTTCTTC
d_call: TRBD2
v_call: TRBV9
clone_size: NA
j_call: TRBJ2-1

cdr3_aa: CASTRTYSATEAFF
cdr3_nt: TGTGCCAGCACCCGAACCTATTCCGCCACTGAAGCTTTCTTT
d_call: NA
v_call: TRBV27
clone_size: NA
j_call: TRBJ1-1

cdr3_aa: CASSQGNRGSYGYTF
cdr3_nt: TGTGCCAGCAGCCAAGGGAACAGGGGGAGTTATGGCTACACCTTC
d_call: TRBD1
v_call: TRBV3-1/TRBV3-2
clone_size: once
j_call: TRBJ1-2

cdr3_aa: CASSQTTGESGGYTF
cdr3_nt: TGTGCCAGCAGCCAAACGACAGGGGAAAGCGGGGGCTACACCTTC
d_call: TRBD1
v_call: TRBV3-1/TRBV3-2
clone_size: NA
j_call: TRBJ1-2

cdr3_aa: CASSRGQGYGYTF
cdr3_nt: TGTGCCAGCAGCCGGGGACAGGGCTATGGCTACACCTTC
d_call: TRBD1
v_call: TRBV12-3/TRBV12-4
clone_size: NA
j_call: TRBJ1-2

cdr3_aa: CASSLGGRPWSSPLHF
cdr3_nt: TGTGCCAGCAGCTTGGGAGGCCGGCCTTGGAGTTCACCCCTCCACTTT
d_call: NA
v_call: TRBV5-6
clone_size: NA
j_call: TRBJ1-6

cdr3_aa: CASSIHQGRGNTEAFF
cdr3_nt: TGTGCCAGCAGCATCCATCAGGGGAGAGGGAACACTGAAGCTTTCTTT
d_call: NA
v_call: TRBV13
clone_size: NA
j_call: TRBJ1-1

cdr3_aa: CASRMGQGTYYGYTF
cdr3_nt: TGTGCCAGCCGGATGGGACAGGGCACGTACTATGGCTACACCTTC
d_call: TRBD1
v_call: TRBV2
clone_size: NA
j_call: TRBJ1-2

cdr3_aa: CASSDSLTITDTQYF
cdr3_nt: TGTGCCAGCAGTGACAGTCTGACTATCACAGATACGCAGTATTTT
d_call: NA
v_call: TRBV6-1
clone_size: NA
j_call: TRBJ2-3

cdr3_aa: CASSLGQGHNGYTF
cdr3_nt: TGCGCCAGCAGCTTGGGCCAGGGGCATAATGGCTACACCTTC
d_call: NA
v_call: TRBV5-1
clone_size: NA
j_call: TRBJ1-2

cdr3_aa: CASSPGTGSFWYQPQHF
cdr3_nt: TGTGCCAGCAGTCCCGGGACAGGGAGTTTTTGGTATCAGCCCCAGCATTTT
d_call: TRBD1
v_call: TRBV6-6
clone_size: NA
j_call: TRBJ1-5

cdr3_aa: CASSGLGHTEAFF
cdr3_nt: TGTGCCAGTAGTGGCCTGGGGCACACTGAAGCTTTCTTT
d_call: NA
v_call: TRBV19
clone_size: once
j_call: TRBJ1-1

cdr3_aa: CASSLAARTGFYGYTF
cdr3_nt: TGTGCCAGCAGCTTAGCGGCCCGGACAGGGTTCTATGGCTACACCTTC
d_call: TRBD1
v_call: TRBV5-6
clone_size: NA
j_call: TRBJ1-2

cdr3_aa: CAWRGQAGYGYTF
cdr3_nt: TGTGCCTGGAGGGGACAGGCTGGCTATGGCTACACCTTC
d_call: TRBD1
v_call: TRBV30
clone_size: few
j_call: TRBJ1-2

cdr3_aa: CASSTDRWSTEAFF
cdr3_nt: TGTGCCAGCAGTACGGACAGGTGGAGCACTGAAGCTTTCTTT
d_call: TRBD1
v_call: TRBV28
clone_size: once
j_call: TRBJ1-1

cdr3_aa: CASSKGDLPQGGSYEQYF
cdr3_nt: TGTGCCAGCAGCAAAGGGGACCTCCCTCAAGGAGGGTCATACGAGCAGTACTTC
d_call: NA
v_call: TRBV21-1
clone_size: once
j_call: TRBJ2-7

cdr3_aa: CATSDYRTGLSTGELFF
cdr3_nt: TGTGCCACCAGTGATTACAGGACAGGGTTGAGCACCGGGGAGCTGTTTTTT
d_call: TRBD1
v_call: TRBV24-1
clone_size: once
j_call: TRBJ2-2

cdr3_aa: CASSLSPGPLHF
cdr3_nt: TGTGCCAGCAGTTTATCCCCCGGACCCCTCCACTTT
d_call: NA
v_call: TRBV12-3/TRBV12-4
clone_size: NA
j_call: TRBJ1-6

cdr3_aa: CASSLPGQGSFF
cdr3_nt: TGTGCCAGCAGTTTACCGGGACAGGGAAGCTTCTTT
d_call: TRBD1
v_call: TRBV6-5
clone_size: NA
j_call: TRBJ1-1

cdr3_aa: CASSKLTGGDYGYTF
cdr3_nt: TGCGCCAGCAGCAAACTCACAGGGGGCGACTATGGCTACACCTTC
d_call: TRBD1
v_call: TRBV5-1
clone_size: NA
j_call: TRBJ1-2

cdr3_aa: CASSPRGGSGNTIYF
cdr3_nt: TGTGCCAGCAGCCCGCGGGGGGGCTCTGGAAACACCATATATTTT
d_call: NA
v_call: TRBV6-5
clone_size: NA
j_call: TRBJ1-3

cdr3_aa: CASSFGENTEAFF
cdr3_nt: TGTGCCAGCAGTTTCGGGGAGAACACTGAAGCTTTCTTT
d_call: NA
v_call: TRBV12-3/TRBV12-4
clone_size: NA
j_call: TRBJ1-1

cdr3_aa: CASSSSGTEAFF
cdr3_nt: TGTGCCAGCAGTTCCTCGGGAACTGAAGCTTTCTTT
d_call: NA
v_call: TRBV28
clone_size: few
j_call: TRBJ1-1

cdr3_aa: CASSLVRVAKNIQYF
cdr3_nt: TGTGCCAGCAGTTTAGTCAGGGTAGCCAAAAACATTCAGTACTTC
d_call: NA
v_call: TRBV28
clone_size: NA
j_call: TRBJ2-4

cdr3_aa: CASSEGTVFSEQFF
cdr3_nt: TGTGCCAGCAGTGAAGGGACAGTTTTTAGTGAGCAGTTCTTC
d_call: NA
v_call: TRBV6-1
clone_size: NA
j_call: TRBJ2-1

cdr3_aa: CASSFIENYGYTF
cdr3_nt: TGCGCCAGCAGCTTTATAGAGAACTATGGCTACACCTTC
d_call: NA
v_call: TRBV5-1
clone_size: NA
j_call: TRBJ1-2

cdr3_aa: CASSMGGHSGTDTQYF
cdr3_nt: TGTGCCAGTAGTATGGGAGGACACTCGGGCACAGATACGCAGTATTTT
d_call: NA
v_call: TRBV19
clone_size: NA
j_call: TRBJ2-3

cdr3_aa: CASSGAGGRTTGELFF
cdr3_nt: TGTGCCAGCAGCGGGGCGGGGGGCAGAACCACCGGGGAGCTGTTTTTT
d_call: TRBD2
v_call: TRBV6-6
clone_size: NA
j_call: TRBJ2-2

cdr3_aa: CASSEAWGRRYNEQFF
cdr3_nt: TGTGCCAGCAGTGAAGCGTGGGGGCGCAGATACAATGAGCAGTTCTTC
d_call: NA
v_call: TRBV2
clone_size: NA
j_call: TRBJ2-1

cdr3_aa: CASGLTGGIYNSPLHF
cdr3_nt: TGTGCTAGTGGCCTGACAGGGGGCATTTATAATTCACCCCTCCACTTT
d_call: TRBD1
v_call: TRBV12-5
clone_size: NA
j_call: TRBJ1-6

cdr3_aa: CAISDQGGEKLFF
cdr3_nt: TGTGCCATCAGTGACCAGGGAGGCGAAAAACTGTTTTTT
d_call: NA
v_call: TRBV10-3
clone_size: NA
j_call: TRBJ1-4

cdr3_aa: CASSYSVGRDNNEQFF
cdr3_nt: TGTGCCAGCAGTTACTCAGTAGGCAGGGACAACAATGAGCAGTTCTTC
d_call: NA
v_call: TRBV6-5
clone_size: NA
j_call: TRBJ2-1

cdr3_aa: CASSLVGTALVALHF
cdr3_nt: TGTGCCAGCAGCTTGGTCGGGACAGCCCTTGTGGCCCTCCACTTT
d_call: TRBD1
v_call: TRBV5-5
clone_size: NA
j_call: TRBJ1-6

cdr3_aa: CASSREGQGLTEAFF
cdr3_nt: TGCGCCAGCAGCCGAGAGGGACAGGGGCTCACTGAAGCTTTCTTT
d_call: TRBD1
v_call: TRBV4-1
clone_size: once
j_call: TRBJ1-1

cdr3_aa: CASSEALRRGAGYTF
cdr3_nt: TGTGCCAGCAGTGAAGCGCTTAGAAGGGGTGCTGGCTACACCTTC
d_call: NA
v_call: TRBV2
clone_size: NA
j_call: TRBJ1-2

cdr3_aa: CASSDRGNTGELFF
cdr3_nt: TGCGCCAGCAGCGACAGGGGGAACACCGGGGAGCTGTTTTTT
d_call: TRBD1
v_call: TRBV4-1
clone_size: NA
j_call: TRBJ2-2

cdr3_aa: CASSQDPGGPNYEQYF
cdr3_nt: TGCGCCAGCAGCCAAGATCCTGGCGGGCCAAACTACGAGCAGTACTTC
d_call: NA
v_call: TRBV4-1
clone_size: few
j_call: TRBJ2-7

cdr3_aa: CASSLTPSRPASYEQYF
cdr3_nt: TGTGCCAGCAGTTTAACGCCATCTAGGCCCGCCTCCTACGAGCAGTACTTC
d_call: NA
v_call: TRBV28
clone_size: NA
j_call: TRBJ2-7

cdr3_aa: CAISRTGISSTDTQYF
cdr3_nt: TGTGCCATCAGTCGGACAGGGATCAGTAGCACAGATACGCAGTATTTT
d_call: TRBD1
v_call: TRBV10-3
clone_size: NA
j_call: TRBJ2-3

cdr3_aa: CASSFREERTDTQYF
cdr3_nt: TGTGCCAGCAGTTTTAGGGAGGAGCGCACAGATACGCAGTATTTT
d_call: NA
v_call: TRBV27
clone_size: NA
j_call: TRBJ2-3

cdr3_aa: CASSLGLPGESYGYTF
cdr3_nt: TGTGCCAGCAGCTTAGGCCTGCCAGGGGAAAGCTATGGCTACACCTTC
d_call: NA
v_call: TRBV13
clone_size: NA
j_call: TRBJ1-2

cdr3_aa: CASSQGQAGSPLHF
cdr3_nt: TGTGCCAGCAGCCAAGGCCAGGCGGGATCACCCCTCCACTTT
d_call: NA
v_call: TRBV3-1/TRBV3-2
clone_size: NA
j_call: TRBJ1-6

cdr3_aa: CASSEREGRGYTF
cdr3_nt: TGTGCCAGCAGTGAAAGGGAGGGAAGGGGCTACACCTTC
d_call: NA
v_call: TRBV6-4
clone_size: NA
j_call: TRBJ1-2

cdr3_aa: CASSLDPTEGEKLFF
cdr3_nt: TGTGCCAGCAGCTTGGATCCCACAGAGGGTGAAAAACTGTTTTTT
d_call: NA
v_call: TRBV5-4
clone_size: NA
j_call: TRBJ1-4

cdr3_aa: CASSQTSGGRNEQFF
cdr3_nt: TGTGCCAGCAGCCAGACTAGCGGGGGACGCAATGAGCAGTTCTTC
d_call: TRBD2
v_call: TRBV7-3
clone_size: NA
j_call: TRBJ2-1

cdr3_aa: CASSLVWDRAGYTF
cdr3_nt: TGTGCCAGCAGCTTAGTATGGGACAGGGCTGGCTACACCTTC
d_call: TRBD1
v_call: TRBV7-8
clone_size: NA
j_call: TRBJ1-2

cdr3_aa: CASTRRGQAVQTQYF
cdr3_nt: TGTGCCAGCACCCGCAGGGGGCAGGCTGTGCAGACCCAGTACTTC
d_call: TRBD1
v_call: TRBV7-8
clone_size: NA
j_call: TRBJ2-5

cdr3_aa: CASSVEGAGNTIYF
cdr3_nt: TGTGCCAGCAGCGTAGAGGGGGCTGGAAACACCATATATTTT
d_call: NA
v_call: TRBV9
clone_size: NA
j_call: TRBJ1-3

cdr3_aa: CASIIRQGALYGYTF
cdr3_nt: TGTGCCAGCATTATCAGACAGGGGGCACTCTATGGCTACACCTTC
d_call: TRBD1
v_call: TRBV6-5
clone_size: few
j_call: TRBJ1-2

cdr3_aa: CARTGFGYTF
cdr3_nt: TGTGCCAGGACAGGGTTTGGCTACACCTTC
d_call: TRBD1
v_call: TRBV28
clone_size: NA
j_call: TRBJ1-2

cdr3_aa: CATSTGQLNTEAFF
cdr3_nt: TGTGCCACCAGCACGGGACAGCTGAACACTGAAGCTTTCTTT
d_call: TRBD1
v_call: TRBV15
clone_size: NA
j_call: TRBJ1-1

cdr3_aa: CASGQGGIRSNQPQHF
cdr3_nt: TGCGCCAGCGGACAGGGGGGGATTCGGAGCAATCAGCCCCAGCATTTT
d_call: TRBD1
v_call: TRBV10-2
clone_size: NA
j_call: TRBJ1-5

cdr3_aa: CAIRAGGTDTQYF
cdr3_nt: TGTGCCATCAGGGCAGGGGGTACAGATACGCAGTATTTT
d_call: TRBD1
v_call: TRBV10-3
clone_size: NA
j_call: TRBJ2-3

cdr3_aa: CASSYGQENTEAFF
cdr3_nt: TGTGCCAGCAGCTACGGACAGGAGAACACTGAAGCTTTCTTT
d_call: TRBD1
v_call: TRBV7-9
clone_size: once
j_call: TRBJ1-1

cdr3_aa: CATSPGQGDGIDQPQHF
cdr3_nt: TGTGCCACCAGTCCGGGACAGGGGGACGGTATTGATCAGCCCCAGCATTTT
d_call: TRBD1
v_call: TRBV15
clone_size: NA
j_call: TRBJ1-5

cdr3_aa: CASSLALRHRANTEAFF
cdr3_nt: TGTGCCAGCAGCTTAGCTCTCCGCCACAGGGCGAACACTGAAGCTTTCTTT
d_call: NA
v_call: TRBV7-9
clone_size: once
j_call: TRBJ1-1